The rows below give T cell receptor beta chains drawn from one sample of a study of cytomegalovirus exposure and HLA in healthy donors. TCRdb's table, derived via immunoSEQ multiplex PCR, lists solely in-frame clones and lacks some. The sample has fewer than 200,000 clones, roughly four fifths seen once. Sequences were obtained from PBMCs. The receptors shown here come from a female donor in good health and CMV-seronegative. Both conserved end residues are part of each CDR3.

TRBV7-9	TRBJ2-3	CASSSFTDTQYF
TRBV5-4	TRBJ2-4	CASSLFIGGSGQTKNIQYF
TRBV19	TRBJ2-1	CASKRELGEQFF
TRBV5-8	TRBJ2-1	CASRFGLAGKYNEQFF
TRBV30	TRBJ1-3	CAWRGITGSGNTIYF
TRBV29-1	TRBJ1-2	CSFEDREFYGYTF
TRBV5-1	TRBJ2-1	CASSLGLAGLNEQFF
TRBV5-4	TRBJ1-1	CASSSGQAVNTEAFF
TRBV19	TRBJ2-7	CASSLRDSIYYEQYF
TRBV10-3	TRBJ2-7	CAISGRDREIYEQYF
TRBV7-2	TRBJ1-2	CASSTPGNYGYTF
TRBV19	TRBJ1-1	CASLNRQSNTEAFF
TRBV7-8	TRBJ2-5	CASNIGTGGETQYF
TRBV14	TRBJ2-3	CASSRGTSGGATDTQYF
TRBV9	TRBJ1-2	CASSVERGLSYGYTF
TRBV4-2	TRBJ2-5	CASSQGRGLAETQYF
TRBV5-4	TRBJ2-3	CASSLRAAGDTQYF
TRBV10-3	TRBJ2-2	CAISEQRGGATGELFF
TRBV9	TRBJ1-5	CASSASWGGDQPQHF
TRBV7-9	TRBJ2-4	CASSWTSGPSQYF
TRBV5-1	TRBJ1-1	CASSPGGVNTEAFF
TRBV19	TRBJ2-7	CASGYRDRAYEQYF
TRBV2	TRBJ2-5	CASTKNGGPSATQYF
TRBV5-8	TRBJ2-7	CASSFRVKRSYEQYF
TRBV6-5	TRBJ1-4	CASSLSTGQVNEKLFF
TRBV7-2	TRBJ2-1	CASSPPGRGRVEQFF
TRBV11-2	TRBJ2-5	CASSLHNQETQYF
TRBV4-2	TRBJ2-1	CASSQEGGLSYNEQFF
TRBV30	TRBJ2-1	CGTSGSSNEQFF
TRBV5-1	TRBJ1-2	CASSLAGSNYGYTF
TRBV21-1	TRBJ2-1	CASSNLQLGRAYNEQFF
TRBV28	TRBJ1-4	CASWGTGANEKLFF
TRBV14	TRBJ1-1	CASSIWTSSEAFF
TRBV6-6	TRBJ2-7	CASSSASRGEQYF
TRBV9	TRBJ2-5	CASSVGTSLKETQYF
TRBV5-1	TRBJ1-2	CASSDRGFGYTF
TRBV2	TRBJ1-2	CASSRDGYTF
TRBV7-9	TRBJ1-2	CSSSLQAYGYTF
TRBV11-3	TRBJ2-1	CASSLTGTSGRDEQFF
TRBV11-2	TRBJ1-4	CASSLGDRVQEKLFF
TRBV7-8	TRBJ2-6	CASSLKRGAYSGANVLTF
TRBV4-3	NA	CASSQVLAGSYEQYF
TRBV30	TRBJ1-6	CAWGEGLGSPLHF
TRBV27	TRBJ2-7	CASSLGTGQGGYEQYF
TRBV6-5	TRBJ1-1	CATATGGGFHTEAFF
TRBV30	TRBJ2-7	CAWTADYSSREQYF
TRBV7-3	TRBJ2-7	CASSSSGGADEQYF
TRBV5-1	TRBJ2-5	CASSVTGTSVETQYF
TRBV4-3	TRBJ2-1	CASSPRGAGLVPEQFF
TRBV7-8	TRBJ1-3	CASSLMTRSLAGNTIYF